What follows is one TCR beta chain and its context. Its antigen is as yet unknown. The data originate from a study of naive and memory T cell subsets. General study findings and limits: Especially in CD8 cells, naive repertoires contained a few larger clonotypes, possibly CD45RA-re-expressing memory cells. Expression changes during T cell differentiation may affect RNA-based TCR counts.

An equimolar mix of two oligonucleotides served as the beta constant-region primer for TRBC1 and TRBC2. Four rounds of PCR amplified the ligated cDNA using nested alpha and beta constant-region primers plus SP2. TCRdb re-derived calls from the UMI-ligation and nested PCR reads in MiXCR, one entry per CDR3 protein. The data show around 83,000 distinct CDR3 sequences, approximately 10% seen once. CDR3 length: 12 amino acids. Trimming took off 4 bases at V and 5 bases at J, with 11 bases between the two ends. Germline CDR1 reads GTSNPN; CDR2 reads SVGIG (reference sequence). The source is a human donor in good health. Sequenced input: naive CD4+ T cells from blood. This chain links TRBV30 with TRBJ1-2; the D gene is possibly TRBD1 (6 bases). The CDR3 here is CAWNPTGYGYTF. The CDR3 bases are TGTGCCTGGAACCCAACAGGGTATGGCTACACCTTC.